This T cell receptor beta chain was captured in a study of shared clonotypes between healthy human individuals. General observations from the study: A reduction in generation probabilities was seen for non-shared clonotypes relative to those shared by all four donors.

Of note for this clone: Antigen: not known.

Healthy HIV-negative adults without recent acute infections or vaccinations served as donors. The table came from immunoSEQ multiplex PCR; TCRdb's copy has only in-frame clones and leaves some out. The sample records approximately 2.4 million clones, approximately 94% being singletons. V was clipped by 7 bases and J by 8 bases; unmatched bases: 7. The germline CDR1 and CDR2 sequences are MNHEY and SVGAGI. There are 12 residues in the CDR3. The clonotype was recovered from a man between 18 and 29 years old in good health. The J gene is TRBJ1-2, the V gene TRBV6-5, with 7 bases aligning to TRBD1. Sequenced input: naive CD4+ T cells sorted from blood. Subset of the sample: CD45RA+ positively selected. CDR3 sequence: CASTDTGEGYTF. CDR3 in DNA: TGTGCCAGCACCGACACAGGGGAAGGCTACACCTTC.